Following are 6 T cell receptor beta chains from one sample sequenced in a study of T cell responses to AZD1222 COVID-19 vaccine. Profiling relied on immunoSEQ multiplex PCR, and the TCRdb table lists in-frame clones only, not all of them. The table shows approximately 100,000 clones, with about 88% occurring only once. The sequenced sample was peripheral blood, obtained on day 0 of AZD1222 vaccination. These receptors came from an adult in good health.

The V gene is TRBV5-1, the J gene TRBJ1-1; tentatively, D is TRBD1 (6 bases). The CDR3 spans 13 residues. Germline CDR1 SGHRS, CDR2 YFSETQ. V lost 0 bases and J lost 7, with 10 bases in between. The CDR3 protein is CASSLGQGSEAFF. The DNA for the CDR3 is TGCGCCAGCAGCTTGGGCCAGGGGAGTGAAGCTTTCTTT.

CDR3 loop: CASSAQGADGELFF. CDR3 sequence (DNA): TGTGCCAGCAGTGCACAGGGGGCGGATGGGGAGCTGTTTTTT. The genes are TRBV2 and TRBJ2-2; 9 positions match TRBD1. The CDR3 is made up of 14 amino acids. Germline loops: CDR1 SNHLY, CDR2 FYNNEI. Trimming at V came to 4 bases and at J to 8 bases, leaving 5 bases not matched to a gene.

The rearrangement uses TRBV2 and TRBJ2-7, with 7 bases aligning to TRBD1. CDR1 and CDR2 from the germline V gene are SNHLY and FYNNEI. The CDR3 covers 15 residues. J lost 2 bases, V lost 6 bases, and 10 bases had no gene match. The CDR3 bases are TGTGCCAGCAGCCCTAGGACAGGTATGACCTACGAGCAGTACTTC. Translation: CASSPRTGMTYEQYF.

The CDR3 loop reads CASSHGQGGYGYTF. The CDR3 bases are TGCGCCAGCAGCCACGGACAGGGGGGCTATGGCTACACCTTC. The chain joins TRBV5-1 to TRBJ1-2; the match to TRBD1 covers 10 bases. Trimming at V came to 4 bases and at J to 4 bases, leaving 4 bases not matched to a gene. Germline V gene sequence: CDR1 SGHRS, CDR2 YFSETQ. The CDR3 spans 14 residues.

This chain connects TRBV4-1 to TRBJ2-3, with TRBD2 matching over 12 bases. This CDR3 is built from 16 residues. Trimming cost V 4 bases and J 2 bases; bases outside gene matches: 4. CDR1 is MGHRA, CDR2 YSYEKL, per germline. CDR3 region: CASSLRLAGDTDTQYF. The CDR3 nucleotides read TGCGCCAGCAGCCTCCGACTAGCGGGGGACACAGATACGCAGTATTTT.

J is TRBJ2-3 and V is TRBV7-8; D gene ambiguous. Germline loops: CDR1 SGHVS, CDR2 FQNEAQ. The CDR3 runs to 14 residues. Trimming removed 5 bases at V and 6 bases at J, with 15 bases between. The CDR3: CASSPRTVFDTQYF. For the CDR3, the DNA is TGTGCCAGCAGCCCCCGGACGGTTTTTGATACGCAGTATTTT. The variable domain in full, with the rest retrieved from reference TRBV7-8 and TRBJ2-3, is GAGVSQSPRYKVAKRGQDVALRCDPISGHVSLFWYQQALGQGPEFLTYFQNEAQLDKSGLPSDRFFAERPEGSVSTLKIQRTQQEDSAVYLCASSPRTVFDTQYFGPGTRLTVL.